This TCR beta chain comes out of a study of shared clonotypes between healthy human individuals. On this clone itself: Its target is not known.

Study-wide findings and caveats: Researchers sampled blood only, noting tissue repertoires likely differ.

Genomic DNA of every subset was divided equally among multiple immunoSEQ plates. As handled by the study authors: For the immunoSEQ data, sequences were junction-only without quality scores, so filtering differed. TCRdb's copy holds only in-frame clones and misses some; the assay was immunoSEQ multiplex PCR. That table supplies the V and J calls and clone size; D and trimming were determined from the DNA. Of about 800,000 clones in the sample, approximately 96% were seen once. Naive CD8 cells lacked CD45RO and underwent positive selection for CCR7, leaving out terminally differentiated effector memory CD45RA+ cells. Trimming pared 4 bases from V and 10 bases from J, leaving 18 bases between. Germline V gives CDR1 SGDLS, CDR2 YYNGEE. The CDR3 is 14 amino acids.

This chain joins TRBV9 and TRBJ2-1; no reliable D call. This TCR was sampled from a young man in good health. Material for sequencing was naive CD8+ T cells sorted from blood. CDR3 nucleotides: TGTGCCAGCAGCCCCCCGGTTGGGGAATCGGAGCAGTTCTTC. This codes for CASSPPVGESEQFF.